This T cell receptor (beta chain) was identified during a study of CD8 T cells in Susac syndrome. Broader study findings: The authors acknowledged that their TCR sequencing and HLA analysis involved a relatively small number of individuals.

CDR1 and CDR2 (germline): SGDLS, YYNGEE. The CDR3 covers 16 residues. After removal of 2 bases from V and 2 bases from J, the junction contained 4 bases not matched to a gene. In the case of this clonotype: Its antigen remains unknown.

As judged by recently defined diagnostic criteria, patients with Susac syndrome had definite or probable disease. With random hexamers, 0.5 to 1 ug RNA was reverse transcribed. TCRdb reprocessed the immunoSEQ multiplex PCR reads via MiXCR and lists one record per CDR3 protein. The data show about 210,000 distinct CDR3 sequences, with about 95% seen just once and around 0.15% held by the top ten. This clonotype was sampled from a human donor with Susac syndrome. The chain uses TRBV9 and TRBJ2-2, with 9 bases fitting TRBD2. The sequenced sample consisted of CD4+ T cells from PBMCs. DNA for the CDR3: TGTGCCAGCAGCGTTGCTAGCGGGGATAACACCGGGGAGCTGTTTTTT. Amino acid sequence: CASSVASGDNTGELFF.